This entry is about one T cell receptor (beta chain). This specimen comes from a study of patients and donors after allogeneic stem cell transplantation. TCRdb reanalysed the RT-PCR reads using MiXCR and keeps one entry per CDR3 protein. The sample lists 800,000 to 1,000,000 distinct CDR3 sequences, 15% to 20% occurring once. The sequenced sample was blood, either unsorted or a sorted T cell fraction (not recorded which). The sequence derives from a human donor who was either an allogeneic HSCT recipient or a stem cell or donor lymphocyte infusion donor (not recorded which). It is not recorded whose cells these are; they may come from a transplant donor.

The CDR3 DNA reads as TGTGCCAGCAGTCCCTGGGGCAGTTCAGGTTTTGATACGCAGTATTTT. Amino acids: CASSPWGSSGFDTQYF. The chain uses TRBV27 and TRBJ2-3; possibly TRBD1 for D (5 bases). CDR3 length: 16 amino acids. Trimming removed 5 bases at V and 6 bases at J, with 21 bases between. The germline gives CDR1 MNHEY, CDR2 SMNVEV (reference sequence).